Detailed here is one T cell receptor (beta chain). There are many counts of this clonotype. It has no known antigen specificity. No base qualities exist here, and no much larger clone lies one base off it. These data originate in a study of response to subunit inactivated influenza vaccine (dated by TCRdb to between 2018 and 2020). Regarding the research as a whole: Deep quantitative profiling of the T cell receptor repertoire was used in the study to follow responses to a trivalent subunit inactivated influenza vaccine.

The CDR3 numbers 13 residues from cysteine through phenylalanine. Of all the DNA, just the CDR3 is kept, 39 bases in frame from base 1. The germline ends are 11 bases apart after V is trimmed by 8 bases and J by 2 bases. Taken from the germline V gene, the CDR1 and CDR2 loops are KGHSH and LQKENI. The library was built by means of RT-PCR. The sequencer listed for this sample is Illumina HiSeq 2500. The public reads were reprocessed in TCRdb via fastp at Q25 and MiXCR, keeping in-frame beta chains. Rows are unified per CDR3 protein, each entry keeping the most common DNA and genes. Across this sample there are around 480,000 distinct CDR3 sequences, with 15% to 20% seen only once. Less than 4% of the sample belongs to the ten largest clones. Overall results and qualifications from the work: It was suggested by the authors that each seasonal influenza vaccination may recruit only a limited number of new T cells.

The sequence links TRBV18 to TRBJ2-3, and the D gene may be TRBD2, 6 bases matching. Material: CD4+ T cells sorted from PBMCs, obtained about 24 months after vaccination. This receptor was identified in a man between 50 and 70 years old who received an inactivated influenza vaccine. Donor details come from another sample of the same person, matched by shared clones. For the CDR3, the sequence is CASAAGITDTQYF. The nucleotide sequence is given as TGTGCCAGCGCCGCGGGAATCACAGATACGCAGTATTTT.